A single sample gave rise to the 27 T cell receptor beta chains below, sequenced in a study of cytomegalovirus exposure and HLA in healthy donors. Profiling relied on immunoSEQ multiplex PCR, and the TCRdb table lists in-frame clones only, not all of them. The table has about 240,000 clones, approximately 90% seen once. Material: PBMCs. All receptors derive from a man aged 18 to 29 in good health and CMV-seronegative.

This clone was detected only once. This chain joins TRBV4-1 and TRBJ2-7; 9 bases match TRBD2. Germline V gene lookup returns CDR1 MGHRA and CDR2 YSYEKL. The CDR3 length is 15 residues. J lost 2 bases, V lost 2 bases, and 4 bases had no gene match. The CDR3 DNA reads as TGCGCCAGCAGCCAACTAGCGGGGCCAACCTACGAGCAGTACTTC. It encodes CASSQLAGPTYEQYF.

This chain links TRBV4-1 with TRBJ1-3; 8 nucleotides line up with TRBD1. The CDR3 loop spans 14 amino acids. Trimming at V came to 1 base and at J to 4 bases, leaving 0 bases not matched to a gene. Germline CDR1 reads MGHRA; CDR2 reads YSYEKL. Written as DNA, the CDR3 is TGCGCCAGCAGCCAAGGACAGGGGGGAAACACCATATATTTT. It encodes CASSQGQGGNTIYF.

This clone was counted a single time. This chain links TRBV6-1 with TRBJ2-1; 8 bases fit TRBD1. V lost 6 bases, J lost 7 bases, and 8 bases stayed unmatched. The CDR3 contains 14 residues. CDR1 MNHNS and CDR2 SASEGT come from the germline V gene. The CDR3 region has the DNA TGTGCCAGCAGGATCGGCAGGGGGCTGAATGAGCAGTTCTTC. This codes for CASRIGRGLNEQFF.

DNA for the CDR3: TGTGCCAGCAGTCCGCAGCTAGCTCCCCACATTCAGTACTTC. Translating it yields CASSPQLAPHIQYF. This rearrangement joins TRBV27 to TRBJ2-4, with D maybe TRBD2 (5 bases). V lost 5 bases and J lost 8, with 16 bases in between. Germline lookup yields CDR1 MNHEY and CDR2 SMNVEV (reference sequence). The CDR3 consists of 14 residues.

This rearrangement joins TRBV6-4 to TRBJ2-7; D not certain. The V gene lost 11 bases and the J gene lost 4 bases, with 18 bases spanning the gap. Looked up from germline, CDR1 is MRHNA and CDR2 is SNTAGT. The CDR3 runs 13 residues. CDR3 protein: CAASTVEAYEQYF. The DNA for the CDR3 is TGTGCCGCCAGCACAGTAGAAGCTTACGAGCAGTACTTC.

The chain couples TRBV4-3 to TRBJ2-1; TRBD1 matches at 9 bases. V lost 5 bases, J lost 8 bases, and 7 bases stayed unmatched. CDR1 and CDR2 (germline): LGHNA, YSLEER. The CDR3 length is 14 residues. This CDR3 reads CASSVGGQGDEQFF. Written as DNA, the CDR3 is TGCGCCAGCAGCGTCGGGGGACAGGGCGATGAGCAGTTCTTC.

Only a few counts were recorded for this clone. Other DNA sequences in this sample translate to the same CDR3. The V and J genes are TRBV7-9 and TRBJ2-7; D might be TRBD2 (6 bases). Germline CDR1 and CDR2: SEHNR and FQNEAQ (reference sequence). This CDR3 spans 11 amino acids. V shed 4 bases and J shed 5 bases, with 6 bases lying between them. The CDR3 nucleotides are TGTGCCAGCAGCTCGGGGGACGAGCAGTACTTC. As protein: CASSSGDEQYF.

V is TRBV10-2 and J is TRBJ2-2; D is possibly TRBD2 (7 bases). CDR3 length: 15 amino acids. Trimming pared 7 bases from V and 5 bases from J, leaving 17 bases between. CDR1 and CDR2 (germline): WSHSY, SAAADI. The CDR3 region is CASTAGGRWTGELFF. The CDR3 region has the DNA TGCGCCAGCACCGCCGGGGGGCGCTGGACCGGGGAGCTGTTTTTT.

The chain has TRBV5-1 and TRBJ1-6, with 12 bases that match TRBD1. Germline V gene sequence: CDR1 SGHRS, CDR2 YFSETQ. This CDR3 has 14 residues. Trimming cost V 5 bases and J 9 bases; bases outside gene matches: 3. This chain's CDR3 is CASRWDRGLSPLHF. The CDR3 DNA reads as TGCGCCAGCAGATGGGACAGGGGGCTTTCACCCCTCCACTTT.

The chain has TRBV19 and TRBJ1-2; tentative D call: TRBD1 (5 bases). This CDR3 is built from 12 residues. Germline-derived CDR1 and CDR2 are LNHDA and SQIVND (reference sequence). Trimming stripped 8 bases from V and 2 bases from J, with 9 bases between. CDR3 coding DNA: TGTGCCAGTCAATCAGGGAACTATGGCTACACCTTC. It specifies CASQSGNYGYTF.

The CDR3 DNA follows: TGTGCCAGCAGCTTTCCGGGACAGGGTTACAATGAGCAGTTCTTC. It codes for CASSFPGQGYNEQFF. The V gene is TRBV5-4, the J gene TRBJ2-1; TRBD1 agrees at 9 bases. This CDR3 is 15 amino acids long. Trimming removed 2 bases from V and 4 bases from J; junction bases left unmatched: 4. Looked up from germline, CDR1 is SGHNT and CDR2 is YYREEE (reference sequence).

J is TRBJ2-5 and V is TRBV4-3; 7 bases match TRBD1. The V and J ends lost 1 base and 3 bases, in that order; junction bases with no gene match: 2. Germline loops: CDR1 LGHNA, CDR2 YSLEER. The CDR3 consists of 14 residues. The DNA of the CDR3 is TGCGCCAGCAGCCAAGGAGGGACAGAAGAGACCCAGTACTTC. Amino acids: CASSQGGTEETQYF.

The rearrangement uses TRBV19 and TRBJ2-7; 7 bases align to TRBD2. The CDR3 is made up of 15 amino acids. V gave up 3 bases and J gave up 1 base; unmatched junction bases: 6. Per germline, CDR1 LNHDA and CDR2 SQIVND (reference sequence). The CDR3 sequence: CASSIAASGSYEQYF. The CDR3 region has the DNA TGTGCCAGTAGTATTGCGGCTAGCGGTTCCTACGAGCAGTACTTC.

The chain couples TRBV5-5 to TRBJ2-5, with 8 bases aligning to TRBD2. This CDR3 has 15 amino acids. Trimming removed 1 base from V and 4 bases from J; junction bases left unmatched: 6. Germline V gives CDR1 SGHKS, CDR2 YYEKEE (reference sequence). CDR3 in DNA: TGTGCCAGCAGCTTGTGGACTAGCTTCGGAGAGACCCAGTACTTC. Encoded protein: CASSLWTSFGETQYF.

V gene TRBV19 combines with J gene TRBJ2-1; TRBD1 aligns across 9 bases. The CDR3 extends over 16 amino acids. Trimming took 3 bases from V and 3 from J; bases not matched to a gene: 6. Germline CDR1 reads LNHDA; CDR2 reads SQIVND (reference sequence). As DNA, the CDR3 is TGTGCCAGTAGTATTGTCAACAGGGGGCTCTACAATGAGCAGTTCTTC. Its translation is CASSIVNRGLYNEQFF.

This clone has just one count. The rearrangement uses TRBV28 and TRBJ2-7, with TRBD2 matching 8 bases. The CDR3 loop spans 15 amino acids. The germline V gene encodes CDR1 MDHEN and CDR2 SYDVKM. V was clipped by 7 bases and J by 4 bases; unmatched bases: 12. CDR3 sequence (DNA): TGTGCCAGCAACCCAAGTCTCGGGGGGGCATACGAGCAGTACTTC. Translating it yields CASNPSLGGAYEQYF. Full variable domain (outside the CDR3, taken from reference TRBV28 and TRBJ2-7): DVKVTQSSRYLVKRTGEKVFLECVQDMDHENMFWYRQDPGLGLRLIYFSYDVKMKEKGDIPEGYSVSREKKERFSLILESASTNQTSMYLCASNPSLGGAYEQYFGPGTRLTVT.

In its sample, this clone was seen once. The V call is TRBV15, the J call TRBJ1-3, with D maybe TRBD1 (5 bases). Germline assignment: CDR1 LNHNV and CDR2 YYDKDF (reference sequence). The CDR3 has 16 amino acids. V was trimmed by 1 base and J by 4 bases, leaving 14 bases between them. The CDR3 DNA reads as TGTGCCACCAGCAGAGTCTGGGGGGAGGCGGGAAACACCATATATTTT. As protein: CATSRVWGEAGNTIYF.

The V gene is TRBV27, the J gene TRBJ2-5, with 8 bases that match TRBD2. The CDR3 is made up of 17 amino acids. With V trimmed by 0 bases and J by 5 bases, 11 bases remained unmatched. Germline lookup yields CDR1 MNHEY and CDR2 SMNVEV (reference sequence). CDR3 loop: CASSLSFGLALAETQYF. The CDR3 DNA reads as TGTGCCAGCAGTTTATCATTCGGACTAGCCTTAGCGGAGACCCAGTACTTC.

The J gene is TRBJ2-1, the V gene TRBV7-9, with 11 bases lining up with TRBD2. This CDR3 has 16 residues. Germline V lookup: CDR1 SEHNR, CDR2 FQNEAQ (reference sequence). Losses at the gene ends were 1 base for V and 6 bases for J; bases not matched to a gene: 5. The DNA of the CDR3 is TGTGCCAGCAGCTTAGTAGCGGGGGGGCACCGCAATGAGCAGTTCTTC. Translation gives CASSLVAGGHRNEQFF.

The rearrangement uses TRBV7-9 and TRBJ1-5; D is possibly TRBD1 (6 bases). From germline, CDR1 is SEHNR and CDR2 FQNEAQ (reference sequence). V lost 2 bases to trimming and J lost 0 bases, with 14 bases between them. The CDR3 length is 17 residues. The CDR3 sequence is CASSLSSGAYSNQPQHF. CDR3 sequence (DNA): TGTGCCAGCAGCTTAAGCTCAGGGGCCTATAGCAATCAGCCCCAGCATTTT.

Comments on this clone: This sample also contains other DNA sequences that code for the same CDR3. The rearrangement links TRBV5-1 to TRBJ2-5; TRBD1 matches at 8 bases. V dropped 0 bases and J dropped 1; count of bases not matched to a gene: 2. CDR3 length: 15 amino acids. The germline V gene encodes CDR1 SGHRS and CDR2 YFSETQ. The chain's CDR3 is CASSLAGTGQETQYF. CDR3 coding DNA: TGCGCCAGCAGCTTGGCCGGGACAGGCCAAGAGACCCAGTACTTC.

The genes are TRBV4-3 and TRBJ2-5; D unresolved. The CDR3 loop spans 15 amino acids. The germline V and J ends were trimmed by 2 bases and 5 bases, with 15 bases remaining between them. CDR1 and CDR2 (germline): LGHNA, YSLEER. The CDR3 sequence is CASSQQKSETETQYF. The CDR3 nucleotides are TGCGCCAGCAGCCAACAGAAAAGCGAGACGGAGACCCAGTACTTC.

V gene TRBV18 combines with J gene TRBJ1-5; perhaps TRBD1 as D (6 bases). The CDR3 loop spans 13 amino acids. The germline gives CDR1 KGHSH, CDR2 LQKENI. V lost 5 bases and J 5 bases, leaving 10 bases between the germline ends. The CDR3 loop is CASSGGADQPQHF. CDR3 in DNA: TGTGCCAGCTCAGGGGGCGCTGATCAGCCCCAGCATTTT.

The chain combines TRBV5-3 with TRBJ2-7; 8 bases are a match to TRBD1. TRBV5-3 falls under the ORF class, with uncertain function. V gave up 4 bases and J gave up 4 bases; unmatched junction bases: 10. This CDR3 comprises 15 residues. The CDR3 loop reads CARSDRPGQAYEQYF. CDR3 nucleotides: TGTGCCAGAAGCGACAGGCCGGGACAGGCATACGAGCAGTACTTC.

The gene calls are TRBV11-2 and TRBJ1-2; D unresolved. V lost 5 bases, J lost 1 base, and 14 bases lay in between. This CDR3 comprises 15 residues. In germline, CDR1 is SGHAT, CDR2 FQNNGV. In nucleotides, the CDR3 is TGTGCCAGCAGCACGCGACTGAGCAGTAACTATGGCTACACCTTC. It encodes CASSTRLSSNYGYTF.

The gene calls are TRBV28 and TRBJ1-6; perhaps TRBD1 as D (6 bases). This CDR3 contains 15 residues. Germline CDR1 is MDHEN and CDR2 is SYDVKM. V lost 6 bases, J lost 2 bases, and 11 bases lay in between. In DNA, the CDR3 is TGTGCCAGCAGGTCCGGGACACCCTATAATTCACCCCTCCACTTT. This codes for CASRSGTPYNSPLHF.

This rearrangement joins TRBV5-8 to TRBJ2-7; a weak D match, TRBD2 (5 bases). Germline loops: CDR1 SGHTS, CDR2 YDEGEE. This CDR3 contains 13 residues. V lost 6 bases to trimming and J lost 3 bases, with 13 bases between them. The CDR3 here is CASTLGAGYEQYF. CDR3 DNA sequence: TGTGCCAGCACTCTGGGTGCGGGCTACGAGCAGTACTTC.